What follows are 9 T cell receptor beta chains derived from one specimen sequenced in a study of T cell changes during pregnancy in multiple sclerosis. Clones were sequenced by immunoSEQ multiplex PCR, and TCRdb holds only the in-frame ones, with some missing. The sample carries roughly 100,000 clones, about nine tenths recorded once. This specimen was peripheral blood, taken after pregnancy. These receptors came from a female donor in good health, enrolled as a control in a pregnancy study.

For the CDR3, the DNA is TGTGCCAGCAGCGCGGACAGCAAGTTTGAAGCTTTCTTT. Amino acids: CASSADSKFEAFF. This chain joins TRBV7-3 and TRBJ1-1; tentatively, D is TRBD1 (6 bases). Germline V gives CDR1 SGHTA, CDR2 FQGTGA. There are 13 residues in the CDR3. The germline V and J ends were trimmed by 5 bases and 7 bases, with 14 bases remaining between them.

The J gene is TRBJ1-1, the V gene TRBV30; 10 bases agree with TRBD1. Germline CDR1 reads GTSNPN; CDR2 reads SVGIG (reference sequence). J lost 5 bases, V lost 2 bases, and 8 bases had no gene match. There are 15 residues in the CDR3. CDR3 loop: CAWSPGTGVRTEAFF. The CDR3 DNA is TGTGCCTGGAGTCCTGGGACAGGGGTGAGGACTGAAGCTTTCTTT.

This rearrangement joins TRBV13 to TRBJ1-1; 10 bases line up with TRBD1. The CDR3 is made up of 16 amino acids. V lost 5 bases to trimming and J lost 3 bases; unmatched junction nucleotides: 9. Germline loops: CDR1 PRHDT, CDR2 FYEKMQ (reference sequence). CDR3: CASSLWTGGIHTEAFF. CDR3 nucleotide sequence: TGTGCCAGCAGCCTATGGACAGGGGGTATACACACTGAAGCTTTCTTT.

The chain employs TRBV5-1 and TRBJ2-7; D perhaps matches TRBD2 (5 bases). Trimming cost V 4 bases and J 6 bases, with 11 bases left between them. The length of the CDR3 is 12 residues. CDR1 and CDR2 from the germline V gene are SGHRS and YFSETQ. In DNA form, the CDR3 reads TGCGCCAGCAGCGGATACAGCGGCGAGCAGTACTTC. Amino acid sequence: CASSGYSGEQYF.

The CDR3 bases are TGTGCCAGCAGCTTGGGGGGCTCCTTCGACGAGCAGTACTTC. As protein: CASSLGGSFDEQYF. V and J are TRBV5-4 and TRBJ2-7, with D possibly being TRBD1 (5 bases). Germline V CDR1 and CDR2: SGHNT, YYREEE (reference sequence). The CDR3 runs to 14 residues. V lost 0 bases and J 5 bases, leaving 12 bases between the germline ends. The whole variable domain, filled in from reference TRBV5-4 and TRBJ2-7, reads ETGVTQSPTHLIKTRGQQVTLRCSSQSGHNTVSWYQQALGQGPQFIFQYYREEENGRGNFPPRFSGLQFPNYSSELNVNALELDDSALYLCASSLGGSFDEQYFGPGTRLTVT.

The rearrangement uses TRBV18 and TRBJ2-2; the D gene is possibly TRBD1 (5 bases). CDR1 and CDR2 (germline): KGHSH, LQKENI. V was shortened by 3 bases and J by 3 bases, with 11 bases between the two germline ends. The CDR3 is 15 residues long. The CDR3, as DNA: TGTGCCAGCTCACCGGGTACAGGCGACACCGGGGAGCTGTTTTTT. Translating it yields CASSPGTGDTGELFF.

The V and J genes are TRBV28 and TRBJ2-3, with D maybe TRBD1 (6 bases). V shed 3 bases and J shed 0 bases, with 13 bases lying between them. The length of the CDR3 is 16 residues. Germline CDR1 MDHEN, CDR2 SYDVKM. The CDR3 DNA reads as TGTGCCAGCAGTTTCCAACAGGGATCTAGCACAGATACGCAGTATTTT. It specifies CASSFQQGSSTDTQYF.

This rearrangement joins TRBV18 to TRBJ1-6; 9 bases match TRBD1. The CDR3 contains 13 residues. CDR1 is KGHSH and CDR2 is LQKENI in the germline V gene. The V segment lost 8 bases and the J segment 7 bases; nucleotides outside the gene matches: 3. This CDR3 reads CASRGTGNSPLHF. CDR3 nucleotides: TGTGCCAGCCGGGGGACAGGGAATTCACCCCTCCACTTT.

This clone showed up just once. V is TRBV18 and J is TRBJ2-7, with 11 bases matching TRBD2. CDR3 length: 15 amino acids. The germline gives CDR1 KGHSH, CDR2 LQKENI. Trimming cost V 3 bases and J 5 bases; bases outside gene matches: 6. The CDR3 DNA reads TGTGCCAGCTCACCGACTAGCGGGGTCATAAACGAGCAGTACTTC. This sequence encodes CASSPTSGVINEQYF.